The rows below give T cell receptor beta chains drawn from one sample of a study of sequential checkpoint blockade in melanoma. Repertoires were generated with immunoSEQ multiplex PCR, while TCRdb's copy carries only in-frame clones and drops some. Seen here are 4,500 to 6,000 clones, about a third observed once, and the top ten hold less than 8%. Sequencing was performed on tumor tissue (inferred from file names), taken from a patient given nivolumab and ipilimumab in sequence. The receptor set was obtained from a human donor with melanoma. Both conserved end residues are part of each CDR3. Fields, in order: clone size, D gene, J gene, V gene, CDR3 DNA, CDR3 protein. D genes are given only for firm matches. Clone size appears in some rows only: once, few, many, or a class for an expanded clone.

clone_size: medium-sized
d_call: TRBD1
j_call: TRBJ1-1
v_call: TRBV6-8
cdr3_nt: TGTGCCAGCAGTTTCACCGGACAGGGTGGCACTGAAGCTTTCTTT
cdr3_aa: CASSFTGQGGTEAFF

clone_size: few
d_call: NA
j_call: TRBJ1-1
v_call: TRBV6-8
cdr3_nt: TGTGCCATCAGCCCATCGACAGCCATGAACACTGAAGCTTTCTTT
cdr3_aa: CAISPSTAMNTEAFF

clone_size: NA
d_call: TRBD1
j_call: TRBJ2-6
v_call: TRBV23-1
cdr3_nt: TGCGCCAGCAGCCAACTTCCCGGGACAGGGCACTCTGGGGCCAACGTCCTGACTTTC
cdr3_aa: CASSQLPGTGHSGANVLTF

clone_size: once
d_call: TRBD2
j_call: TRBJ2-7
v_call: TRBV28
cdr3_nt: TGTGCCAGCAGTTTATTAATCGGACTATATACTAGCGGGAGGGCCTCCTACGAGCAGTACTTC
cdr3_aa: CASSLLIGLYTSGRASYEQYF

clone_size: few
d_call: NA
j_call: TRBJ1-2
v_call: TRBV6-7
cdr3_nt: TGTGCCAGCAGTTATGCCTATGGCTACACCTTC
cdr3_aa: CASSYAYGYTF

clone_size: few
d_call: TRBD1
j_call: TRBJ2-3
v_call: TRBV6-8
cdr3_nt: TGTGCCAGCAGTGGATCCGGGACAGGGTTGAGTGATACGCAGTATTTT
cdr3_aa: CASSGSGTGLSDTQYF

clone_size: NA
d_call: TRBD2
j_call: TRBJ2-3
v_call: TRBV11-3
cdr3_nt: TGTGCCAGCAGCACACAAGCGGGAGCCGACACAGATACGCAGTATTTT
cdr3_aa: CASSTQAGADTDTQYF

clone_size: NA
d_call: TRBD1
j_call: TRBJ1-2
v_call: TRBV6-8
cdr3_nt: TGTGCCAGCAGTTCACAGGGGGCGATCAGTACCTATGGCTACACCTTC
cdr3_aa: CASSSQGAISTYGYTF

clone_size: few
d_call: NA
j_call: TRBJ2-5
v_call: TRBV11-3
cdr3_nt: TGTGCCAGCAGCTTGTTAGACCTTTCCAGGGAGACCCAGTACTTC
cdr3_aa: CASSLLDLSRETQYF

clone_size: medium-sized
d_call: NA
j_call: TRBJ2-1
v_call: TRBV9
cdr3_nt: TGTGCCAGCAGCGTCGGAGGATCCTACAATGAGCAGTTCTTC
cdr3_aa: CASSVGGSYNEQFF

clone_size: once
d_call: NA
j_call: TRBJ2-7
v_call: TRBV14
cdr3_nt: TGTGCCAGCAGCCAAGATGGGACGGTCTTCTACGAGCAGTACTTC
cdr3_aa: CASSQDGTVFYEQYF

clone_size: hyperexpanded
d_call: TRBD1
j_call: TRBJ1-2
v_call: TRBV11-3
cdr3_nt: TGTGCCAGCAGCTTTATTTCAGGGGGGCCGGGCTACACCTTC
cdr3_aa: CASSFISGGPGYTF

clone_size: NA
d_call: NA
j_call: TRBJ1-2
v_call: TRBV6-8
cdr3_nt: TGTGCCAGCAGAAGACATGCTAACTATGGCTACACCTTC
cdr3_aa: CASRRHANYGYTF

clone_size: NA
d_call: NA
j_call: TRBJ1-5
v_call: TRBV9
cdr3_nt: TGTGCCAGCAGCGTGGGTCCCGAAGTCAATCAGCCCCAGCATTTT
cdr3_aa: CASSVGPEVNQPQHF

clone_size: NA
d_call: TRBD2
j_call: TRBJ2-1
v_call: TRBV5-1
cdr3_nt: TGCGCCAGCAGCTTGGCTAGCGGAGCGAGTGAGCAGTTCTTC
cdr3_aa: CASSLASGASEQFF

clone_size: NA
d_call: NA
j_call: TRBJ1-1
v_call: TRBV18
cdr3_nt: TGTGCCAGCTCAATCGTTGGGGGTGCGGGCACTGAAGCTTTCTTT
cdr3_aa: CASSIVGGAGTEAFF

clone_size: NA
d_call: NA
j_call: TRBJ2-1
v_call: TRBV9
cdr3_nt: TGTGCCAGCAGCGTAGCCCCGTCTGGCTGGGCGGGGAATGAGCAGTTCTTC
cdr3_aa: CASSVAPSGWAGNEQFF

clone_size: few
d_call: NA
j_call: TRBJ2-2
v_call: TRBV9
cdr3_nt: TGTGCCAGCAGTGAAACGGGACTGAACACCGGGGAGCTGTTTTTT
cdr3_aa: CASSETGLNTGELFF

clone_size: NA
d_call: NA
j_call: TRBJ1-1
v_call: TRBV5-1
cdr3_nt: TGCGCCAGCAGCCCGGGGACAAGACAGTATATGAACACTGAAGCTTTCTTT
cdr3_aa: CASSPGTRQYMNTEAFF

clone_size: NA
d_call: NA
j_call: TRBJ2-3
v_call: TRBV5-1
cdr3_nt: TGCGCCAGCAGCTTGGATGGACAGTTCACAGATACGCAGTATTTT
cdr3_aa: CASSLDGQFTDTQYF

clone_size: few
d_call: NA
j_call: TRBJ1-4
v_call: TRBV11-3
cdr3_nt: TGTGCCAGCAGCCCTAGAGGGGCCCCTAATGAAAAACTGTTTTTT
cdr3_aa: CASSPRGAPNEKLFF

clone_size: NA
d_call: NA
j_call: TRBJ2-6
v_call: TRBV9
cdr3_nt: TGTGCCATGGGGCGGTCGGGGACTGGGGCCAACGTCCTGACTTTC
cdr3_aa: CAMGRSGTGANVLTF

clone_size: NA
d_call: NA
j_call: TRBJ2-5
v_call: TRBV2
cdr3_nt: TGTGCCAGCAGTGAAAGCCCCCCGGGATCCGGACGCGCCTCCCAAGAGACCCAGTACTTC
cdr3_aa: CASSESPPGSGRASQETQYF